Only a few counts were recorded for the clone carrying this T cell receptor (beta chain). Its antigen is unknown. From RNA transcripts, TCR beta CDR3 regions were amplified. The HTBI primer set drove a first-round RT-PCR of the TCR CDR3. From the multiplex PCR reads, TCRdb called clonotypes with MiXCR, one entry per CDR3 protein. The data hold more than 550,000 distinct CDR3 sequences, with around 15% observed a single time. The V and J ends lost 5 bases and 5 bases respectively, with 10 bases between them. The CDR3 is made up of 13 amino acids. In germline, CDR1 is MNHNS, CDR2 SASEGT. This sample is part of a study of T cells in Graves' hyperthyroidism and ophthalmopathy. The study's findings and limits: Ophthalmopathy was told apart from stable hyperthyroidism by a 13 V-J model.

The TCR originated in a man aged 50-60 years with Graves' hyperthyroidism. The sample taken for sequencing was blood. This chain uses TRBV6-1 with TRBJ2-1; no definite D call. Written as DNA, the CDR3 is TGTGCCAGCAGTACCGTAGGAAACAATGAGCAGTTCTTC. This encodes CASSTVGNNEQFF.